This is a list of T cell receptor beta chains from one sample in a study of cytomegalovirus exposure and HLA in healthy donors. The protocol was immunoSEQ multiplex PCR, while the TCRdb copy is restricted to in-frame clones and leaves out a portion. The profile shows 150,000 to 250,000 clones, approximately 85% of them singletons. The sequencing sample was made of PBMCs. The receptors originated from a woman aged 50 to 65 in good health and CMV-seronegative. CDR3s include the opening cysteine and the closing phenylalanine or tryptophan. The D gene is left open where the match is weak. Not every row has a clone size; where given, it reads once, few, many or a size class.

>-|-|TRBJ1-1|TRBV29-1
CSAEAGGTIKAFF
TGCAGCGCTGAGGCGGGGGGGACAATTAAAGCTTTCTTT
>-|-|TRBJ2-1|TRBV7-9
CASSLSGNYNEQFF
TGTGCCAGCAGCTTAAGCGGTAATTACAATGAGCAGTTCTTC
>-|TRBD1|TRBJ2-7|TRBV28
CASSSGTGYLSYEQYF
TGTGCCAGCAGTTCCGGGACAGGGTATTTATCCTACGAGCAGTACTTC
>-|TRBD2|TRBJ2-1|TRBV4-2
CASSQERGTSGSREQFF
TGTGCCAGCAGCCAAGAGAGGGGAACTAGCGGGAGTCGTGAGCAGTTCTTC
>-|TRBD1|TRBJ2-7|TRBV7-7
CASSPGQGAYEQYF
TGTGCCAGCAGCCCGGGACAGGGGGCGTACGAGCAGTACTTC
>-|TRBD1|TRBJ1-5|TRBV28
CASSSGQVGNQPQHF
TGTGCCAGCAGTTCCGGACAGGTCGGGAATCAGCCCCAGCATTTT
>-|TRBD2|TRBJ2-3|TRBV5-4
CASSLHVVAGGPRTDTQYF
TGTGCCAGCAGCCTCCATGTGGTAGCGGGAGGGCCCAGAACAGATACGCAGTATTTT
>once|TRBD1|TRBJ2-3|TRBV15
CATSARTGGRDTQYF
TGTGCCACCAGCGCCCGGACAGGGGGAAGAGATACGCAGTATTTT
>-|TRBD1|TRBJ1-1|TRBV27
CASSIRGSDTEAFF
TGTGCCAGCAGTATCAGGGGGTCTGACACTGAAGCTTTCTTT
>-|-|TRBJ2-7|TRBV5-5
CASSLAPGVISYEQYF
TGTGCCAGCAGCTTGGCCCCGGGGGTAATCTCATACGAGCAGTACTTC
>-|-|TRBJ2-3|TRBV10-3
CAISESMGGGTQYF
TGTGCTATCAGTGAATCTATGGGAGGAGGAACGCAGTATTTT
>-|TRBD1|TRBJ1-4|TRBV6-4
CASSGQDRDEKLFF
TGTGCCAGCAGTGGTCAGGACAGGGACGAAAAACTGTTTTTT
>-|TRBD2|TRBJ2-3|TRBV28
CASSLSGRPSDTQYF
TGTGCCAGCAGTTTAAGCGGGAGACCCTCAGATACGCAGTATTTT
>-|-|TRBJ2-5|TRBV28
CASCFQGETQYF
TGTGCCAGCTGTTTTCAGGGAGAGACCCAGTACTTC
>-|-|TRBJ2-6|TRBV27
CASSADIGAGANVLTF
TGTGCCAGCAGTGCGGACATTGGAGCTGGGGCCAACGTCCTGACTTTC
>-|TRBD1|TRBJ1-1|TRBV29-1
CSVEGQGAASEAFF
TGCAGCGTTGAAGGGCAGGGGGCTGCGTCTGAAGCTTTCTTT
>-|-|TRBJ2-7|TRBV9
CASSVGGLAASYEQYF
TGTGCCAGCAGCGTAGGAGGATTAGCGGCATCCTACGAGCAGTACTTC
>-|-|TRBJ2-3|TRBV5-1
CASSLGGSRSPDTQYF
TGCGCCAGCAGCTTGGGTGGGAGCAGATCACCAGATACGCAGTATTTT
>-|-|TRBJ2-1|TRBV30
CAWTKRGGTWNNEQFF
TGTGCCTGGACCAAACGAGGAGGGACCTGGAACAATGAGCAGTTCTTC
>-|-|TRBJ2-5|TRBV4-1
CASSQVPSSGTQYF
TGCGCCAGCAGCCAAGTCCCTAGCTCCGGGACCCAGTACTTC
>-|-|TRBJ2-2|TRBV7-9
CASSSWTAAVNTGELFF
TGTGCCAGCAGCTCATGGACAGCCGCAGTAAACACCGGGGAGCTGTTTTTT
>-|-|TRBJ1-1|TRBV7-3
CASSLMAALNTEAFF
TGTGCCAGCAGCTTAATGGCTGCCTTGAACACTGAAGCTTTCTTT
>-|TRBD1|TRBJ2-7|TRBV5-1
CASRRTGDTYEQYF
TGCGCCAGCAGAAGGACAGGGGACACCTACGAGCAGTACTTC
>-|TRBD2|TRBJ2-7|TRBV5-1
CASSLGLAGLSSYEQYF
TGCGCCAGCAGCTTGGGACTAGCGGGACTAAGCTCCTACGAGCAGTACTTC
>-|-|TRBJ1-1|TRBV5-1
CASSSTGMGTEAFF
TGCGCCAGCAGCTCCACAGGGATGGGGACTGAAGCTTTCTTT
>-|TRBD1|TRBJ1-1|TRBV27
CASSLFRAGGYTEAFF
TGTGCCAGCAGTTTATTCCGGGCAGGGGGATACACTGAAGCTTTCTTT
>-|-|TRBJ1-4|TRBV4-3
CASSSQGTNEKLFF
TGCGCCAGCAGCTCACAGGGAACTAATGAAAAACTGTTTTTT
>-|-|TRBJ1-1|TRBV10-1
CASSKGGAGGYTEAFF
TGCGCCAGCTCAAAAGGGGGGGCAGGTGGATACACTGAAGCTTTCTTT
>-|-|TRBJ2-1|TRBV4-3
CASSQDGGLYNEQFF
TGCGCCAGCAGCCAAGATGGGGGCTTGTACAATGAGCAGTTCTTC
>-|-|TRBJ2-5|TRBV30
CAWGQFPQETQYF
TGTGCCTGGGGGCAATTCCCCCAAGAGACCCAGTACTTC
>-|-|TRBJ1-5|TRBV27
CASSDSNQPQHF
TGTGCCAGCAGTGACAGTAATCAGCCCCAGCATTTT
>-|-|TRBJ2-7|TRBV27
CASSRTGGDEQYF
TGTGCCAGCAGCCGCACGGGGGGCGACGAGCAGTACTTC
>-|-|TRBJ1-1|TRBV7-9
CASSLTRTGTEAFF
TGTGCCAGCAGCCTTACTCGGACGGGGACTGAAGCTTTCTTT
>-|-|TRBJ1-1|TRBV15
CATSRDGGSEAFF
TGTGCCACCAGCAGAGATGGGGGCTCTGAAGCTTTCTTT
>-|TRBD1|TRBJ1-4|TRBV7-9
CASSPPTGGNEKLFF
TGTGCCAGCAGTCCTCCGACAGGGGGCAATGAAAAACTGTTTTTT
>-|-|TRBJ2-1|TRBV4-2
CASSQVDSSYNEQFF
TGTGCCAGCAGCCAAGTTGATAGCTCCTACAATGAGCAGTTCTTC
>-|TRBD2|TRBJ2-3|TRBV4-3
CASRGAGADTQYF
TGCGCCAGCAGAGGAGCGGGAGCCGATACGCAGTATTTT
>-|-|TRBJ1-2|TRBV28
CASRETGPSNYGYTF
TGTGCCAGCAGGGAAACAGGGCCTTCTAACTATGGCTACACCTTC
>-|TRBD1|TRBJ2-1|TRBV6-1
CASSDSGQDYNEQFF
TGTGCCAGCAGTGACTCGGGACAGGACTACAATGAGCAGTTCTTC
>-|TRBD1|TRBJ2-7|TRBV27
CASRDRVSYEQYF
TGTGCCAGCAGGGACAGGGTCTCCTACGAGCAGTACTTC
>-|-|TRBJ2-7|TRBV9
CASSVSGGAGEQYF
TGTGCCAGCAGCGTTAGCGGAGGGGCCGGCGAGCAGTACTTC
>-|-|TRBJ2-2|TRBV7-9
CASSLASAGELFF
TGTGCCAGCAGCTTAGCTAGCGCCGGGGAGCTGTTTTTT
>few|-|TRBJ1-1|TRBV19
CASSIGDTPSGNTEAFF
TGTGCCAGTAGTATAGGGGACACCCCGAGTGGAAACACTGAAGCTTTCTTT
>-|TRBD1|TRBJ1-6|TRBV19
CASSMGQINSPLHF
TGTGCCAGTAGTATGGGACAGATCAATTCACCCCTCCACTTT
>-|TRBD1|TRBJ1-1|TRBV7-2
CASSSQGGNTEAFF
TGTGCCAGCAGTTCACAGGGGGGGAACACTGAAGCTTTCTTT
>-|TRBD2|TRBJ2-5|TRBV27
CATRGLAGGEETQYF
TGTGCCACCCGCGGACTAGCGGGAGGAGAAGAGACCCAGTACTTC
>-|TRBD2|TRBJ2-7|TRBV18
CASSPLQGTSGRRSYEQYF
TGTGCCAGCTCACCACTTCAAGGGACTAGCGGGAGGAGGAGCTACGAGCAGTACTTC
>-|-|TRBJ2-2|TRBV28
CASQAPSLTGELFF
TGTGCCAGCCAGGCCCCCAGCCTCACCGGGGAGCTGTTTTTT
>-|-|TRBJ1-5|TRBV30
CAWSSGRNQPQHF
TGTGCCTGGAGCTCGGGTCGCAATCAGCCCCAGCATTTT
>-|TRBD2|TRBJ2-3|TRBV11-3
CASSPLASTDTQYF
TGTGCCAGCAGCCCACTAGCGAGCACAGATACGCAGTATTTT
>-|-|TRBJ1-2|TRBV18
CASSPSGDAYTF
TGTGCCAGCTCACCCTCGGGGGATGCCTACACCTTC
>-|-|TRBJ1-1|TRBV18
CASSPGLGHTEAFF
TGTGCCAGCTCACCGGGGCTAGGACACACTGAAGCTTTCTTT
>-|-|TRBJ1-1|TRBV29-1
CSGRGTPNSNTEAFF
TGCAGCGGCCGAGGGACACCTAACTCGAACACTGAAGCTTTCTTT
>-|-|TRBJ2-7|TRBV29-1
CSGGSGPPYEQYF
TGCAGCGGGGGTAGCGGACCACCCTACGAGCAGTACTTC
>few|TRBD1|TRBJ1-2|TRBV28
CASSPTGGASRRGYTF
TGTGCCAGCAGTCCAACAGGGGGCGCCTCGCGGCGTGGCTACACCTTC
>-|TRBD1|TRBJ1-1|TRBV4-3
CASRDRALNTEAFF
TGCGCCAGCAGGGACAGGGCCTTGAACACTGAAGCTTTCTTT
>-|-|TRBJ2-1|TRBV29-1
CSVGNIEADTKNPYNEQFF
TGCAGCGTGGGGAACATAGAAGCGGATACGAAGAATCCCTACAATGAGCAGTTCTTC
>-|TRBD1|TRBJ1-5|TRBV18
CASTRGPEQPQHF
TGTGCCAGCACAAGGGGGCCTGAACAGCCCCAGCATTTT
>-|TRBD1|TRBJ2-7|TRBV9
CASSAQGANSYEQYF
TGTGCCAGCAGCGCTCAGGGGGCAAACTCCTACGAGCAGTACTTC